This T cell receptor (beta chain) was captured in a study of tumor-infiltrating lymphocytes in primary liver carcinoma. Regarding the study as a whole: It was in tumors, not blood, that the top-250-clone fraction was significantly higher (p = 0.039).

Blood RNA was derived from unsorted whole blood, and germline DNA was extracted too. The investigators made TCR beta cDNA from approximately 0.5 ug total RNA, using a constant-region primer. A slightly modified ARM-PCR protocol with three nested multiplex PCR rounds produced these TCR beta libraries. TCRdb re-derived calls from the multiplex PCR reads in MiXCR, one entry per CDR3 protein. The sample lists a few hundred thousand distinct CDR3 sequences, roughly three fifths occurring once. This clonotype was picked up many times. Antigen unknown. Sequenced sample: peripheral blood. The origin of this receptor is a woman in her twenties or thirties with primary liver carcinoma and hepatitis B virus infection.

The DNA for the CDR3 is TGTGCCAGCAGCCAAAGGACTAGCGTCTCCTACGAGCAGTACTTC. Protein sequence: CASSQRTSVSYEQYF. V is TRBV4-2 and J is TRBJ2-7, with TRBD2 matching over 9 bases. CDR1 LGHNA and CDR2 YNFKEQ come from the germline V gene. CDR3 size: 15 residues. Trimming cost V 2 bases and J 0 bases; bases outside gene matches: 2.